These T cell receptor beta chains were read from a single sample in a study of OX40 agonist ivuxolimab in advanced cancers. TCRdb's copy holds only in-frame clones and misses some; the assay was immunoSEQ multiplex PCR. This sample yields fewer than 80,000 clones, of which 80% to 90% are seen a single time; 0.75% belongs to the top ten. The sample consisted of CD4+ or CD8+ T cells sorted from blood, taken in a trial of the OX40 agonist ivuxolimab. Receptors originate from an adult with an advanced solid tumor such as melanoma, head and neck, liver or kidney cancer. Each CDR3 is given with its conserved first and last residue. Clone sizes are given selectively: once, few, many, or a class where the clone is expanded.

j_call: TRBJ1-1; clone_size: NA; v_call: TRBV7-8; cdr3_aa: CASSSVDRGNTEAFF
j_call: TRBJ2-5; clone_size: NA; v_call: TRBV7-2; cdr3_aa: CASSSYQETQYF
j_call: TRBJ1-1; clone_size: NA; v_call: TRBV10-1; cdr3_aa: CASSESGGVTEAFF
j_call: TRBJ1-1; clone_size: once; v_call: TRBV6-5; cdr3_aa: CASSYFRGRTEAFF
j_call: TRBJ2-1; clone_size: NA; v_call: TRBV5-8; cdr3_aa: CASSSRDHYNEQFF
j_call: TRBJ2-7; clone_size: once; v_call: TRBV5-1; cdr3_aa: CASSRRLADSYEQYF
j_call: TRBJ1-1; clone_size: NA; v_call: TRBV6-5; cdr3_aa: CASRMNTEAFF
j_call: TRBJ2-2; clone_size: NA; v_call: TRBV28; cdr3_aa: CASSPPGVANTGELFF
j_call: TRBJ1-5; clone_size: NA; v_call: TRBV7-2; cdr3_aa: CASRSGAGGSNQPQHF
j_call: TRBJ2-2; clone_size: NA; v_call: TRBV6-6; cdr3_aa: CASRFTAGTGELFF
j_call: TRBJ1-2; clone_size: NA; v_call: TRBV2; cdr3_aa: CASSGGRGVVRVRRYGYTF
j_call: TRBJ1-6; clone_size: NA; v_call: TRBV27; cdr3_aa: CASSLSGTGGYNSPLHF
j_call: TRBJ1-5; clone_size: once; v_call: TRBV7-9; cdr3_aa: CASSQGTQGQPQHF
j_call: TRBJ2-5; clone_size: NA; v_call: TRBV11-2; cdr3_aa: CASSRLQYQETQYF
j_call: TRBJ1-5; clone_size: NA; v_call: TRBV6-5; cdr3_aa: CASSLGQKVQPQHF
j_call: TRBJ1-6; clone_size: NA; v_call: TRBV7-3; cdr3_aa: CASSLGGAENSPLHF